Sequencing of this T cell receptor beta chain was carried out in a study of T cell responses to AZD1222 COVID-19 vaccine. This clone was seen once. The protocol was immunoSEQ multiplex PCR, while the TCRdb copy is restricted to in-frame clones and leaves out a portion. Of about 140,000 clones listed, more than 90% are singletons. This CDR3 has 14 amino acids. The V gene's germline CDR1 is LNHDA and CDR2 SQIVND (reference sequence). The ends were cut back, 1 base at V and 0 bases at J, with 6 bases in the middle. The sample in question was peripheral blood, obtained on day 0 of AZD1222 vaccination. The receptor comes from an adult in good health. The chain is built from TRBV19 and TRBJ1-2; D unclear. The chain's CDR3 is CASSIAGANYGYTF. In nucleotides, the CDR3 is TGTGCCAGTAGTATAGCGGGAGCTAACTATGGCTACACCTTC.